This T cell receptor beta chain stems from a study of T cells after yellow fever vaccination (dated by TCRdb to the late 2010s). Regarding the complete study: Libraries from fractions with low cell numbers were prepared with the SMART-Seq v4 Ultra Low Input RNA kit. To follow T-cell clones before and after both primary and booster YFV17D yellow fever vaccination, bulk TCR alpha and beta repertoires underwent longitudinal sequencing. Two healthy male donors, one aged 18 to 30 and one aged 30 to 40 years, made up the cohort. Bulk PBMC replicates and cell subsets were isolated from blood drawn at multiple timepoints before and after both primary and secondary immunization. The paper's findings and limits, for the study overall: A small fraction of clonotypes appeared in both the CD4 and CD8 compartments, likely as a result of convergent recombination. Because only a couple of donors were included in the study, the extent to which the findings can be generalized is limited. Because abundant contaminating clonotypes from the bulk population could be contained in FACS-sorted repertoires, computational filtering was required. Most clones expanded after primary vaccination were re-detected after the booster (about 95% of CD4 and around nine tenths of CD8), suggesting broad memory maintenance. Compared with the primary T-cell response, the secondary T-cell response was weaker but faster, peaking on day 5 rather than day 15.

From the cysteine through the phenylalanine, the CDR3 covers 19 amino acids. Kept here is only the CDR3 DNA, which spans 57 bases and is read in frame from base 1. Trimming accounts for 8 bases at V and 0 bases at J, while the number of junction bases matched to no gene is 19. CDR1 and CDR2 were assigned from the germline V gene as SGHTA and FQGNSA. This sample's treatment or condition label indicates: live attenuated yellow fever vaccine strain. PBMCs were isolated from peripheral blood using a standard Ficoll-Paque protocol. Dynabeads CD4 and CD8 positive selection kits were used to isolate the CD4 and CD8 T-cell fractions. RNA was extracted with TriZol from bulk PBMCs, CD4 and CD8 fractions, and dextramer-positive and dextramer-negative fractions. This clonotype was observed many times. No antigen is known for it. The record has no base qualities; no much larger clone is one base away. Synthesis of TCR cDNA relied on 5'RACE template switching, a step that introduced a universal primer site along with unique molecular identifiers. Priming of cDNA synthesis was performed from both the TCR alpha and TCR beta constant segments. Libraries were amplified in two PCR steps, with sample barcodes and sequencing adapters added in the second step. Sequencing of the libraries was done on either Illumina HiSeq 2500 (2x100 bp) or NovaSeq (2x150 bp). For the original study's pipeline: Demultiplexing of reads and collapsing into UMI consensus sequences were performed with MIGEC, and V(D)J alignment was carried out with MiXCR. Clonotypes responding to the vaccine were identified with edgeR on replicate PBMC samples, with the criteria of FDR below 0.01 and a log2 fold change above 5 up to day 15. Bulk clonotypes were assigned CD4 or CD8 identity according to which sequenced CD4 or CD8 repertoire held them at higher abundance. TCRdb trimmed public reads at Q25 via fastp, called clones via MiXCR and kept in-frame beta chains. Each entry is one CDR3 protein sequence, shown with its most common DNA and genes. TCRdb, not the authors, supplied the V and J calls. This sample lists tens of thousands of distinct CDR3 sequences; approximately 5% were detected once. The top ten constitute 2.2% of the sample.

The sequence is built from TRBV7-2 and TRBJ2-3; a stretch of 8 junction bases matches TRBD2. The sequencing used CD4+ T cells sorted from PBMCs, collected around 15 days after the first yellow fever vaccination. The clonotype was recovered from a man younger than 35 who received the YFV17D yellow fever vaccine. The nucleotides are TGTGCCAGCCCCCCCGGTGCGGCGGGGGGCGCCTCTAGCACAGATACGCAGTATTTT. This encodes CASPPGAAGGASSTDTQYF.